The clone carrying this TCR beta chain was observed at least ten times. V dropped 5 bases and J dropped 3 bases, with 13 bases sitting between them. The germline gives CDR1 SEHNR, CDR2 FQNEAQ (reference sequence). This CDR3 has 14 amino acids. The source of the sample is a study of regulatory T cells in long-lasting Graves disease. Time point described: newly diagnosed GD, antithyroid drugs for less than 3 months. Preparation of the TCR library used RNA extracted from PBMCs. Arm-PCR of CDR3 regions and iRepertoire HTBI primers were the basis on which TCR beta libraries were built. TCRdb itself ran the multiplex PCR reads through MiXCR, one entry per CDR3 protein. The table has roughly 510,000 distinct CDR3 sequences, 15% to 20% seen once; the top ten hold around 12%. A further study also used this sample, focusing on T cells in Graves' hyperthyroidism and ophthalmopathy.

The chain has TRBV7-9 and TRBJ1-1; D is possibly TRBD1 (6 bases). The clonotype originates from a man younger than 35 with Graves disease. Sequenced here: peripheral blood mononuclear cells (PBMCs), sampled at new diagnosis, from a patient treated with antithyroid drugs. The CDR3 sequence is CASSPSGTYTEAFF. CDR3 DNA: TGTGCCAGCAGCCCTTCCGGGACATACACTGAAGCTTTCTTT.